The rows below give T cell receptor beta chains drawn from one sample of a study of blood T cell repertoires in COVID-19. Generated by immunoSEQ multiplex PCR, the TCRdb table keeps only in-frame clones and is missing some. The data contain approximately 58,000 clones, 90% of them singletons. Sequencing was done on a sample of peripheral blood. The receptors shown here come from a human donor in a cohort sampled during active COVID-19. Each CDR3 is given with its conserved first and last residue. Fields, in order: D gene, clone size, CDR3 length, J gene, V gene, CDR3 DNA, CDR3 protein. D genes are given only for firm matches. The size field is filled for only some rows; it gives once, few, many or a size class.

NA NA 17 TRBJ1-6 TRBV27 TGTGCCAGCAGTTTGAAGGGGCAGGGAACCTATAATTCACCCCTCCACTTT CASSLKGQGTYNSPLHF
NA NA 13 TRBJ1-2 TRBV3-1/TRBV3-2 TGTGCCAGCAGCGACAGCCTCAACTATGGCTACACCTTC CASSDSLNYGYTF
NA NA 17 TRBJ2-3 TRBV4-3 TGCGCCAGCAGCCCCGGCGGGGCGGGGAATCGTGGTGATACGCAGTATTTT CASSPGGAGNRGDTQYF
TRBD1 NA 14 TRBJ1-1 TRBV4-1 TGCGCCAGCAGAGAACAGGGGGGGGACACTGAAGCTTTCTTT CASREQGGDTEAFF
TRBD1 NA 14 TRBJ1-1 TRBV9 TGTGCCAGCAGCGCCCTCCAGGGGGGTACTGAAGCTTTCTTT CASSALQGGTEAFF
NA NA 16 TRBJ2-1 TRBV9 TGTGCCAGCAGCGTAGATGCCCGTAGCTCCTACAATGAGCAGTTCTTC CASSVDARSSYNEQFF
NA NA 18 TRBJ1-4 TRBV15 TGTGCCACCAGCAGAGATTTTGTGAGGGTCTCGGTCAATGAAAAACTGTTTTTT CATSRDFVRVSVNEKLFF
TRBD2 NA 13 TRBJ2-5 TRBV5-8 TGTGCCAGCAGCTTCGGGAGGGGGGAGACCCAGTACTTC CASSFGRGETQYF
NA NA 14 TRBJ1-3 TRBV11-2 TGTGCCAGCAGCCTAGACCTCTCTGGAAACACCATATATTTT CASSLDLSGNTIYF
NA NA 11 TRBJ2-7 TRBV29-1 TGCAGCGTCGCCGGGAACTACGAGCAGTACTTC CSVAGNYEQYF
NA NA 15 TRBJ1-1 TRBV4-1 TGCGCCAGCAGCCAAGGTGGCATGCCCGCAAGTGAAGCTTTCTTT CASSQGGMPASEAFF
NA NA 13 TRBJ2-1 TRBV11-3 TGTGCCAGCAGCTCCGACAGAGACAATGAGCAGTTCTTC CASSSDRDNEQFF
NA NA 14 TRBJ1-1 TRBV2 TGTGCCAGCAGTGATGACAGCCGGAACACTGAAGCTTTCTTT CASSDDSRNTEAFF
NA NA 13 TRBJ2-5 TRBV7-2 TGTGCCAGCAGCTTAGGAACGCGAGAGACCCAGTACTTC CASSLGTRETQYF
NA once 18 TRBJ2-1 TRBV27 TGTGCCAGCAGTGCGATGTGGGACATAATCCTCTCCTACAATGAGCAGTTCTTC CASSAMWDIILSYNEQFF
TRBD2 NA 17 TRBJ2-1 TRBV28 TGTGCCAGCAGTTTCCCGGGTAGCGGGAGAGTCTACAATGAGCAGTTCTTC CASSFPGSGRVYNEQFF
NA NA 13 TRBJ1-1 TRBV12-3/TRBV12-4 TGTGCCAGCAGTTTACTTATGAACACTGAAGCTTTCTTT CASSLLMNTEAFF
TRBD1 NA 17 TRBJ1-1 TRBV19 TGTGCCAGCGGATCAGGGGGCGCGATCCGGAGGAACACTGAAGCTTTCTTT CASGSGGAIRRNTEAFF
TRBD1 NA 16 TRBJ1-2 TRBV24-1 TGTGCCACCAGTGAAGGGGGGACAGGGCACAACTATGGCTACACCTTC CATSEGGTGHNYGYTF
NA NA 18 TRBJ2-6 TRBV7-9 TGTGCCAGCACCCCTCGGGGCTACGGGGGCTCTGGGGCCAACGTCCTGACTTTC CASTPRGYGGSGANVLTF
TRBD1 NA 15 TRBJ1-5 TRBV7-2 TGTGCCAGCAGCTTAGAGAGGGGGCTTGGTCAGCCCCAGCATTTT CASSLERGLGQPQHF